This TCR beta chain stems from a study of T cells after posttransplantation cyclophosphamide. Whole-study findings and limits: After PTCy, TRB diversity resembled that of CNI/methotrexate controls. Tissue-infiltrating T cells from skin or gut overlapped little with blood T cells. Donor CD8+ memory clones often dominated recipient blood repertoires at later times.

Methotrexate plus calcineurin inhibitor accompanied controls' myeloablative marrow transplants; sampling was 1 year later. V lost 2 bases and J 0 bases, leaving 14 bases between the germline ends. The CDR3 extends over 17 amino acids. CDR1 is MDHEN, CDR2 SYDVKM, per germline. Remarks on this clone: Its specificity is not known.

Sequencing used immunoSEQ multiplex PCR; TCRdb keeps in-frame clones, though not all of them. The sample carries about 17,000 clones, around 84% recorded once. The source is a female patient younger than 35 who received an allogeneic stem cell transplant from an unrelated donor, was CMV-positive, and had acute and chronic GVHD. Some T cells may have originated in the graft donor. This chain connects TRBV28 to TRBJ1-3; D is unclear. Material: PBMCs, obtained after allogeneic stem cell transplant with calcineurin inhibitor and methotrexate. The CDR3 here is CASSLGVGGLSGNTIYF. For the CDR3, the DNA is TGTGCCAGCAGTTTAGGCGTCGGAGGCCTCTCTGGAAACACCATATATTTT.